This TCR beta chain was captured in a study of shared clonotypes between healthy human individuals (TCRdb year 2020). A note on the overall study: The cohort included three men and a couple of women between 18 and 49 years of age. Per donor, leukapheresis produced somewhere between about 0.9 and 10 billion PBMCs. For each donor, CD4 naive and CD4 memory were each run on three plates, CD8 naive on two plates, and CD8 memory on one plate. To estimate repertoire size and how much clonotype sharing occurs between individuals, the study deeply sequenced the blood TCR repertoires of roughly 5 healthy adults. To increase sequencing depth and limit assay-specific biases, different laboratories used diverse techniques to prepare libraries and sequence TCR repertoires. What the work shows at the level of the full study, not this receptor alone: Sampling was restricted to blood, and TCR repertoires in tissues likely differ from the TCR repertoires found in blood. Higher generation probabilities were observed for clonotypes shared by all four sorted-subset donors than for non-shared clonotypes. The genetic and exposure-history diversity represented was limited by the small number of donors. Based on pairwise subsampling, the degree of clonotype sharing among donors was expected to be affected by sequencing depth. Rarefaction of sorted-subset datasets indicated incomplete sequencing despite the large sequencing depth. About 5% of naive CD4, 3.5% of naive CD8, around 2.3% of memory CD4, and 0.4% of memory CD8 clonotypes were shared across several donors. Naive subsets generally had larger estimated clonotype richness than memory subsets did.

Note on this clone: Its specific antigen is unknown. No much larger clonotype is one base removed from it; base qualities were not supplied.

The donors were healthy, HIV-negative adults who had no recently reported acute infections or vaccinations. Only Caucasian adults living in Nashville, Tennessee, USA were represented among the donors. CD8 memory samples consisted of magnetically selected CD45RO+ cells combined with CCR7-negative CD45RA+ effector memory (TemRA) cells. Blood was collected by leukapheresis, and PBMCs were isolated by Ficoll-Histopaque density gradient centrifugation and then cryopreserved in liquid nitrogen vapor phase. Purity and quantity of every magnetically sorted T cell population were checked by analytical flow cytometry. Genomic DNA was isolated from every sorted fraction and measured by UV absorbance on a Nanodrop 2000c. Using the deep immunoSEQ assay, TCR CDR3 regions were amplified from genomic DNA by multiplex PCR. Genomic DNA extracted from each cell subset was distributed evenly over all wells of several immunoSEQ 96-well plates, and each plate served as one replicate. For sorted subsets, each replicate PCR was loaded with roughly 0.2 ug genomic DNA, equivalent to approximately 33,000 T cell genomes. Purified libraries were measured with a Qubit 3.0 fluorometer, size-checked on a Bioanalyzer 2100, and measured again with the KAPA Library Quantification kit. Every immunoSEQ 96-well plate was sequenced on a separate single-read 150-cycle Illumina NextSeq 550 flow cell. From the authors' description of their analysis: Because the immunoSEQ output included only junctional sequences and no quality scores, the filtering could not be the same as the filtering used for full-length reads. To assign V/J genes and CDR3, sequences were annotated against IMGT germline references using PyIR, a Python wrapper for IgBLAST v1.9. Any read was removed if the V/J assignment was weak (E-value above 1e-6), the CDR3 was missing, or the read contained stop codons, out-of-frame junctions, or ambiguous translated residues. A V3J clonotype was defined by an identical inferred V gene, J gene, and CDR3 amino acid sequence. Percentage overlap between repertoires was computed as shared unique clonotypes divided by the size of the smaller repertoire. RTK rarefaction, the Chao1 estimator, and Recon v2.1 estimates of unobserved clonotypes were used to assess repertoire richness. For all TCRbeta clonotypes obtained by the gDNA method from a few donors, generation probabilities were computed with OLGA. TCRdb mirrors the immuneACCESS table, restricted to in-frame sequences. Some clones are absent from its copies; in checked studies, under half trace to an unresolved V gene, and the reason for the others is unknown. The V and J calls and clone size come from that table; D and trimming were worked out from the DNA. For this sample there are approximately 350,000 clones; about 96% appear just once. In total, the top ten clones hold 0.32% of the sample.

Material for sequencing was memory CD8+ T cells sorted from blood. Taken with the paper, the label for cell subset or site translates to: CD45RO+ cells pooled with CCR7-negative TemRA cells. This TCR was sampled from a man aged 30 to 39 in good health.

Here the CDR3 is given as CASSPGQGPNQPQHF. In nucleotide form, the sequence is TGTGCCAGCTCACCAGGACAGGGCCCTAATCAGCCCCAGCATTTT. This chain joins TRBV18 to TRBJ1-5, and 8 junctional nucleotides match TRBD1. The germline V gene sets CDR1 to KGHSH and CDR2 to LQKENI. Trimming removed 2 bases from V and 4 bases from J; the gene matches leave 4 bases unexplained. From the cysteine up to the phenylalanine, the CDR3 has a length of 15 residues. The CDR3 DNA has 45 bases and is translated from base 1. The reference TRBV18 and TRBJ1-5 proteins fill in what lies around the CDR3, so the full variable domain reads NAGVMQNPRHLVRRRGQEARLRCSPMKGHSHVYWYRQLPEEGLKFMVYLQKENIIDESGMPKERFSAEFPKEGPSILRIQQVVRGDSAAYFCASSPGQGPNQPQHFGDGTRLSIL.